This record covers a single T cell receptor beta chain. Its antigen is not identified. From germline, CDR1 is GTSNPN and CDR2 SVGIG (reference sequence). V lost 5 bases to trimming and J lost 4 bases; unmatched junction nucleotides: 27. The CDR3 runs 20 residues. The record originates from a study of Graves' ophthalmopathy and Graves' hyperthyroidism. For the study at large: Pretreatment peripheral blood was obtained at initial diagnosis.

Regarding the study as a whole: Between ophthalmopathy and stable hyperthyroidism, a 13-signature model drew a separation with around 90% sensitivity and roughly 78% specificity.

Amplifying from RNA transcripts, the study obtained TCR beta CDR3 regions. Amplification began with first-round RT-PCR using HTBI primers, then second-round multiplex PCR was performed. TCRdb fed the multiplex PCR reads into MiXCR, producing one record per CDR3 protein. The top ten hold roughly 7.4% of the sample, which has hundreds of thousands of distinct CDR3 sequences, 22% seen once. Sequenced: peripheral blood. V usage is TRBV30 and J usage is TRBJ1-2; 8 bases are a match to TRBD1. This TCR was sampled from a woman younger than 30 with stable Graves' hyperthyroidism. Some clones in this sample may be carry-over from other donors' samples. Written as DNA, the CDR3 is TGTGCCTGGGGCCCCCGACCCAGGACAGGGAGCCCCGGGGATTCCTATGGCTACACCTTC. It yields the protein CAWGPRPRTGSPGDSYGYTF.